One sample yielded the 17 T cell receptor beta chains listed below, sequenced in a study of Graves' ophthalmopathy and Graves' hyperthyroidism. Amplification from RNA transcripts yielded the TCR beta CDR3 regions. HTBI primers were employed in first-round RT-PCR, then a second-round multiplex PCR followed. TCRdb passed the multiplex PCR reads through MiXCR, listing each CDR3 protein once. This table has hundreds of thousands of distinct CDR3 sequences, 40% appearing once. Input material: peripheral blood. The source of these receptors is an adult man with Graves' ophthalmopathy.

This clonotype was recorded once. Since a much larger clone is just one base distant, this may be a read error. The CDR3 protein is CASSVGIGGTQYF. The CDR3, as DNA: TGTGCCAGCAGCGTTGGGATTGGCGGGACCCAGTACTTC. The chain combines TRBV9 with TRBJ2-5, with unresolved D. The CDR3 contains 13 residues. The germline V gene has CDR1 SGDLS and CDR2 YYNGEE. The ends were cut back, 2 bases at V and 7 bases at J, with 12 bases in the middle.

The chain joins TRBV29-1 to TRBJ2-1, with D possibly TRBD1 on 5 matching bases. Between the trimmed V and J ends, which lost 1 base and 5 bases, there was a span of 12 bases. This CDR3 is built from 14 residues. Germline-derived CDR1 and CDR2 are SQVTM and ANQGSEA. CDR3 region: CSVEGRAIDNEQFF. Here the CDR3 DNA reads TGCAGCGTTGAAGGCAGGGCCATAGACAATGAGCAGTTCTTC.

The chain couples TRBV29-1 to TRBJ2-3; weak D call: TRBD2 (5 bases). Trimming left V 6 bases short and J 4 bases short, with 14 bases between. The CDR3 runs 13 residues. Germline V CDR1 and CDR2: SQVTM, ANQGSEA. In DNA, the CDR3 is TGCAGCGTCGAATTTTCGGGGTCAGATACGCAGTATTTT. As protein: CSVEFSGSDTQYF.

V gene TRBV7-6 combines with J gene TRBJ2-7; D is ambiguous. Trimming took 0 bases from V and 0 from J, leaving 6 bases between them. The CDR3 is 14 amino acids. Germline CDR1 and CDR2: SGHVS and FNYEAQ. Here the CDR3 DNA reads TGTGCCAGCAGCTTAGCCCCCGACTCCTACGAGCAGTACTTC. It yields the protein CASSLAPDSYEQYF.

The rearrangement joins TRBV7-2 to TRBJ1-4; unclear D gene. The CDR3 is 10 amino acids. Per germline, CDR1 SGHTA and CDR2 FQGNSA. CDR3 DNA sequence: TGTGCGAGAACTGGCGGAAAACTGTTTTTT. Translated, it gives CARTGGKLFF.

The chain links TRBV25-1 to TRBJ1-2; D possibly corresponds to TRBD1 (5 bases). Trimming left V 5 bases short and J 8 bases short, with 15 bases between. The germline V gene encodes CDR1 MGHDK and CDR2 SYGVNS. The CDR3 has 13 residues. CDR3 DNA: TGTGCCAGCAGTAGGGGCGTAACGGGGGGCTACACCTTC. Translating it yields CASSRGVTGGYTF.

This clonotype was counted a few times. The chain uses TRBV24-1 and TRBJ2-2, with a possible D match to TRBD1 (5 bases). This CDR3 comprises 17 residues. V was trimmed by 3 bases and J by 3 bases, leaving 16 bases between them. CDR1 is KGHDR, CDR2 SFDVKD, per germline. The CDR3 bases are TGTGCCACCAGTGATCGAGACAGACGCCTTCACACCGGGGAGCTGTTTTTT. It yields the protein CATSDRDRRLHTGELFF.

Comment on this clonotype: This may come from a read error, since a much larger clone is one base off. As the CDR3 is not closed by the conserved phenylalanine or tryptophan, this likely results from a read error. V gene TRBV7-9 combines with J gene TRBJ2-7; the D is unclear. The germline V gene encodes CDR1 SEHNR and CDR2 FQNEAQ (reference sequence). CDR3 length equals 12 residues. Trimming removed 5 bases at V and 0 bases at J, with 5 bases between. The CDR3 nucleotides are TGTGCCAGCAGCGCGATCTCCTACGAGCAGTACCTC. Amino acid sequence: CASSAISYEQYL.

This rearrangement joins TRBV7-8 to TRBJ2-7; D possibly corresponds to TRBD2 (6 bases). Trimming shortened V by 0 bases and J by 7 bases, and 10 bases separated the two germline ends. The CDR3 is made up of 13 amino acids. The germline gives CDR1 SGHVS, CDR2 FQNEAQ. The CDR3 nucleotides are TGTGCCAGCAGCTTAGCGACCCGGGGGGAGCAGTACTTC. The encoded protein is CASSLATRGEQYF.

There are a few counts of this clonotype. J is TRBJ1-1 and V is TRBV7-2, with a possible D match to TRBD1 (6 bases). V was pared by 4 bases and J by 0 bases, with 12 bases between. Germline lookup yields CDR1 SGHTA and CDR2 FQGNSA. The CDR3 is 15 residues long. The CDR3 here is CASSSLGALNTEAFF. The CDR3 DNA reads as TGTGCCAGCAGCTCATTGGGGGCCTTGAACACTGAAGCTTTCTTT.

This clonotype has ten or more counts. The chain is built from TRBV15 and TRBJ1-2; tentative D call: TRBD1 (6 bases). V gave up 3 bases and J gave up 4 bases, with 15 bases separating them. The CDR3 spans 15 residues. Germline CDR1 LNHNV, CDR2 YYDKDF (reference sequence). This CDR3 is CATSSQSDSIYGYTF. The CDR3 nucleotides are TGTGCCACCAGCAGCCAGTCGGACAGCATCTATGGCTACACCTTC.

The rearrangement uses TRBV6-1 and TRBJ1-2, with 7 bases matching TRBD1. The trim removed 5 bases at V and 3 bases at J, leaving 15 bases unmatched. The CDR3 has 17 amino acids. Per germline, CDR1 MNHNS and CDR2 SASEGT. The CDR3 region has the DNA TGTGCCAGCAGTTACTCGACCCAGGACGGGACAGACTATGGCTACACCTTC. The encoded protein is CASSYSTQDGTDYGYTF.

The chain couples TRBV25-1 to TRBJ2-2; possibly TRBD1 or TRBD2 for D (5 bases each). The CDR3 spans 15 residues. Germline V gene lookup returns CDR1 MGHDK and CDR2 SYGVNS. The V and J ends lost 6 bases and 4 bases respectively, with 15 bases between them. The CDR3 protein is CASSVVRGVTGELFF. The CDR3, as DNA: TGTGCCAGCAGCGTTGTGAGGGGAGTCACCGGGGAGCTGTTTTTT.

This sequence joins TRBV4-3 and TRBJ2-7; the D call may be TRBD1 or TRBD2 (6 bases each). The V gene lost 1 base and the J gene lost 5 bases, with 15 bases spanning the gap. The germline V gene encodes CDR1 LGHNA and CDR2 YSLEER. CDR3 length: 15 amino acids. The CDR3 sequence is CASSQGGGPRDEQYF. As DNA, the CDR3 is TGCGCCAGCAGCCAAGGAGGGGGGCCTAGGGACGAGCAGTACTTC.

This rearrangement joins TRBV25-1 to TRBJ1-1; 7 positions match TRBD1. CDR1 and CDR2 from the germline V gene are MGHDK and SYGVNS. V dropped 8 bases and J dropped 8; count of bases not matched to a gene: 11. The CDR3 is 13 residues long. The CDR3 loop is CASGATGKNEAFF. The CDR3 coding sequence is TGTGCCAGCGGGGCGACAGGGAAAAACGAAGCTTTCTTT.

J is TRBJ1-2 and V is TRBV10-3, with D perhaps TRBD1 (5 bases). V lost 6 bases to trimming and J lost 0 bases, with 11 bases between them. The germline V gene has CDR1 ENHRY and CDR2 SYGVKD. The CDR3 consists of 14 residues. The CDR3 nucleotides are TGTGCCATCAGAAAAGGGGAAGCTAACTATGGCTACACCTTC. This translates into CAIRKGEANYGYTF.

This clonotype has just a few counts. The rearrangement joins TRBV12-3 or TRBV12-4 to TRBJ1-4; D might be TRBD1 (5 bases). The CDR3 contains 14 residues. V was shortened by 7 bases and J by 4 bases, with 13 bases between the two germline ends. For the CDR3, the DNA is TGTGCCAGCACCCGAGGGGCCTTTAATGAAAAACTGTTTTTT. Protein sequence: CASTRGAFNEKLFF.